The entry below gives a single T cell receptor (beta chain) sequence along with its context. The antigen is unknown. These data belong to a study of CD8+ T cells in alopecia areata. Study at large: Oral tofacitinib (5 to 10 mg twice daily) was administered to treated patients. Overall study findings and caveats: Tofacitinib yielded significantly lower scalp clonality and fewer expanded CD8+ clones among the top 100. Resident alphabeta T cells of normal skin are also sequenced in scalp samples. Many expanded lesional clones stayed in scalp and blood while on tofacitinib.

Following extraction, RNA underwent reverse transcription to cDNA, which served as the sequencing template. This table comes from immunoSEQ multiplex PCR, and its TCRdb copy is limited to in-frame clones, with some not included. The sample records fewer than 350,000 clones, 55% to 70% being singletons. CDR3 length: 15 residues. CDR1 is MNHNS, CDR2 SASEGT, per germline. Trimming took off 4 bases at V and 0 bases at J, with 10 bases between the two ends. Treatment denoted: oral pan-JAK inhibitor, 5-10 mg twice daily. This receptor was obtained from a human donor with alopecia areata. The chain uses TRBV6-1 and TRBJ1-5; no firm D call. The source was CD4+ T cells sorted from blood, collected at week 24, from a patient treated with tofacitinib. The CDR3 reads CASSVQFYSNQPQHF. In DNA, the CDR3 is TGTGCCAGCAGTGTACAGTTTTATAGCAATCAGCCCCAGCATTTT.